What follows is one T cell receptor (beta chain) and its context. The time point was: after neoadjuvant nivolumab, at surgical resection. The data were taken from a study of neoadjuvant anti-PD-1 for oral cavity cancer. The germline V and J ends were trimmed by 5 bases and 10 bases, with 15 bases remaining between them. CDR1 and CDR2 (germline): MDHEN, SYDVKM. CDR3 size: 13 residues. Repertoires were generated with immunoSEQ multiplex PCR, while TCRdb's copy carries only in-frame clones and drops some. The sample has 65,000 to 70,000 clones, 80% to 90% seen once. The receptor was derived from a person aged 35 to 85 with oral cavity squamous cell carcinoma. The rearrangement links TRBV28 to TRBJ1-3; a possible D gene is TRBD1 (5 bases). The material was PBMCs, obtained after nivolumab (anti-PD-1) treatment. This chain's CDR3 is CASSAGTGGTIYF. For the CDR3, the DNA is TGTGCCAGCAGTGCCGGCACCGGGGGGACCATATATTTT.